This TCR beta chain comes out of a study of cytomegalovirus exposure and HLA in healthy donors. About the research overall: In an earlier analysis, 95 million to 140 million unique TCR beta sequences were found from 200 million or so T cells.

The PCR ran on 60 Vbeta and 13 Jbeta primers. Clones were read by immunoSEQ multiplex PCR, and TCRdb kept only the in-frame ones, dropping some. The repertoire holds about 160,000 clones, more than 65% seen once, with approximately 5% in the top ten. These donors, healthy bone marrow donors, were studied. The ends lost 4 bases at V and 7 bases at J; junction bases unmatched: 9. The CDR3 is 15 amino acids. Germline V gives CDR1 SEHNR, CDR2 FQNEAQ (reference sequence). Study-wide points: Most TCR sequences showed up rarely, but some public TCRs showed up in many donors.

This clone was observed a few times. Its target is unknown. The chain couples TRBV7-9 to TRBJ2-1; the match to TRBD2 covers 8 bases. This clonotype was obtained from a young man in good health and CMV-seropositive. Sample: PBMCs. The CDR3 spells CASSSGGVAGNEQFF. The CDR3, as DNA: TGTGCCAGCAGCTCCGGGGGGGTGGCTGGGAATGAGCAGTTCTTC.